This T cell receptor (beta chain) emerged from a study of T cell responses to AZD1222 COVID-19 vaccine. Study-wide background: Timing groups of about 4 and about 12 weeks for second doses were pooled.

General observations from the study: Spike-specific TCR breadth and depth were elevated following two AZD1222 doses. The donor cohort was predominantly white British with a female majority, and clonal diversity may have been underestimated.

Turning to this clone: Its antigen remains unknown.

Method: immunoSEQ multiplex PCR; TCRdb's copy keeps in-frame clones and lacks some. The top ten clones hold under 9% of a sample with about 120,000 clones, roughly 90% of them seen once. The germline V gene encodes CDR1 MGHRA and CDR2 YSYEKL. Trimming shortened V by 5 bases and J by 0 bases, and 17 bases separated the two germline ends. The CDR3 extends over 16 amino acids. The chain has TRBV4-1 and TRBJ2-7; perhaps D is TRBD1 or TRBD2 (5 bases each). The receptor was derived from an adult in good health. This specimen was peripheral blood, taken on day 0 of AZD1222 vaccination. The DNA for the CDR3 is TGCGCCAGCAGCGCGACCGGGACGCCGGGCTCCTACGAGCAGTACTTC. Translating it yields CASSATGTPGSYEQYF.